Listed below are T cell receptor beta chains from one sample, sequenced in a study of T-cell memory formation after mild COVID-19. Each CDR3 protein gets one entry after TCRdb re-called the 5' RACE reads with MiXCR. The sample holds about 400,000 distinct CDR3 sequences; around 22% are singletons and the top ten take around 13%. Sequencing was performed on PBMCs or a T cell subset sorted from them (not recorded which). These receptors were collected from an adult woman who had mild COVID-19 (a few samples of this study predate the infection). Cell type and time point are not known. Both conserved end residues are trimmed from each CDR3. Where a row states a size, it is once, few, many or the class of an expanded clone; other rows omit it.

j_call | clone_size | v_call | cdr3_aa
TRBJ2-2 | NA | TRBV5-1 | ASSRDRGETGELF
TRBJ1-1 | many | TRBV6-5 | ASSSNSYTEAF
TRBJ2-1 | few | TRBV7-2 | ASSLLAGNYNEQF
TRBJ2-7 | few | TRBV4-2 | ASSQVTGKSNEQY
TRBJ1-2 | NA | TRBV7-9 | ASSSGGPHGYT
TRBJ2-3 | few | TRBV4-2 | ASSQDLAGGSRDTQY
TRBJ2-7 | few | TRBV6-1 | ASSPGIGYEQY
TRBJ2-1 | NA | TRBV5-1 | ASATGIRDMSYEQF
TRBJ2-3 | many | TRBV29-1 | SVRRLAGTSDTQY
TRBJ1-2 | NA | TRBV15 | ATSRTGDGYT
TRBJ1-1 | NA | TRBV4-3 | ASSQGQGRDEAF
TRBJ1-5 | NA | TRBV19 | ASSIVQAISNQPQH
TRBJ2-6 | few | TRBV2 | ASKVEDLAGANVLT
TRBJ2-2 | few | TRBV6-4 | ASRASGGTGELF
TRBJ2-7 | NA | TRBV5-4 | ASSDRGMGAYEQY
TRBJ2-3 | few | TRBV7-8 | ASSPGTSGFTDTQY
TRBJ2-1 | NA | TRBV12-3/TRBV12-4 | ASSLGWDEQF
TRBJ1-1 | few | TRBV5-1 | ASSLGPGQGVLLNTEAF
TRBJ2-7 | few | TRBV20-1 | SATSGRSDYEQY
TRBJ2-3 | few | TRBV20-1 | SARDKGFTTDTQY
TRBJ2-3 | many | TRBV5-1 | ASSLGQGSTDTQY
TRBJ2-3 | NA | TRBV5-1 | ASSFGTLKADTQY
TRBJ2-6 | few | TRBV24-1 | ATSTGAGANVLT
TRBJ2-5 | few | TRBV12-3/TRBV12-4 | ASSLGLEPY
TRBJ2-2 | NA | TRBV20-1 | SARVIAGNTGELF
TRBJ1-2 | NA | TRBV6-1 | ASSARQLGYT
TRBJ1-2 | NA | TRBV7-8 | ASSGPGAYLGYT
TRBJ2-1 | NA | TRBV30 | AWSMSPGNEQF
TRBJ1-5 | once | TRBV2 | ASSERSDLYQPQH
TRBJ2-3 | NA | TRBV14 | ASSAAERATDTQY
TRBJ1-3 | NA | TRBV12-3/TRBV12-4 | ASSGGQISGNTIY
TRBJ2-7 | few | TRBV5-1 | ASSSGTTIYYEQY
TRBJ1-1 | NA | TRBV7-9 | ASSLRGQGNTEAF
TRBJ2-5 | few | TRBV20-1 | SARKVTPLPGETQY
TRBJ2-1 | NA | TRBV5-1 | ASSLQVGTPLGEQF
TRBJ1-2 | NA | TRBV2 | ASGGRQNNYGYT
TRBJ2-1 | NA | TRBV3-1 | ASSQEGGSSYNEQF